The 14 T cell receptor beta chains given below trace back to one sample, sequenced in a study of PD-1 blockade in mismatch repair-deficient tumors. These receptors' antigens are unknown. Repertoires were generated with immunoSEQ multiplex PCR, while TCRdb's copy carries only in-frame clones and drops some. The data show about 14,000 clones, about 88% seen once. Time point of the sample: roughly 10-day in vitro stimulation with candidate neoantigen peptide 6. Sample: cells cultured in vitro, taken from a patient treated with pembrolizumab. All receptors derive from an adult with mismatch repair-deficient cancer.

This clone has a handful of counts. V usage is TRBV27 and J usage is TRBJ2-3; D possibly corresponds to TRBD2 (5 bases). The CDR3 runs 19 residues. Deletions cut 6 bases from V and 0 bases from J, with 25 bases between. Germline lookup yields CDR1 MNHEY and CDR2 SMNVEV (reference sequence). The CDR3 nucleotides are TGTGCCAGCAGCAAGTCCAAGACTCCGGGTAGCGATAGCACAGATACGCAGTATTTT. This translates into CASSKSKTPGSDSTDTQYF.

The chain carries TRBV25-1 and TRBJ1-1, with unresolved D. V gave up 3 bases and J gave up 5 bases, with 16 bases separating them. The germline gives CDR1 MGHDK, CDR2 SYGVNS. The CDR3 is made up of 15 amino acids. The CDR3 here is CASSDHTGRETEAFF. The CDR3, as DNA: TGTGCCAGCAGTGATCATACCGGGAGGGAGACTGAAGCTTTCTTT.

The V call is TRBV5-1, the J call TRBJ1-4, with unresolved D. The CDR3 runs to 15 residues. V gave up 0 bases and J gave up 5 bases, with 11 bases separating them. CDR1 is SGHRS, CDR2 YFSETQ, per germline. As DNA, the CDR3 is TGCGCCAGCAGCTTGGTTGCAGGACCGAATGAAAAACTGTTTTTT. Its translation is CASSLVAGPNEKLFF.

This chain connects TRBV6-6 to TRBJ2-7, with TRBD1 as a possible D gene (5 bases). Trimming pared 0 bases from V and 0 bases from J, leaving 9 bases between. From germline, CDR1 is MNHNY and CDR2 SVGAGI (reference sequence). This CDR3 is 15 amino acids long. The CDR3 protein is CASSYSSDSSYEQYF. The CDR3 bases are TGTGCCAGCAGTTACTCCTCTGACAGCTCCTACGAGCAGTACTTC.

This chain connects TRBV30 to TRBJ2-5; a weak D match, TRBD2 (6 bases). The CDR3 sequence is 15 residues long. CDR1 GTSNPN and CDR2 SVGIG come from the germline V gene (reference sequence). V lost 0 bases and J lost 0, with 11 bases in between. CDR3 sequence (DNA): TGTGCCTGGAGTGTGAGCGGGCAGTACCAAGAGACCCAGTACTTC. It codes for CAWSVSGQYQETQYF.

The CDR3 reads CASSRAVGRHHNEQFF. CDR3 nucleotides: TGTGCCAGCAGTCGAGCGGTAGGGCGCCACCACAATGAGCAGTTCTTC. This chain links TRBV28 with TRBJ2-1; maybe TRBD2 (5 bases). The CDR3 is made up of 16 amino acids. Germline CDR1 MDHEN, CDR2 SYDVKM. Trimming took off 5 bases at V and 5 bases at J, with 19 bases between the two ends.

This chain joins TRBV15 and TRBJ1-2; 10 nucleotides align to TRBD1. J was trimmed by 6 bases and V by 2 bases; bases with no gene match: 12. Germline lookup yields CDR1 LNHNV and CDR2 YYDKDF (reference sequence). The CDR3 runs to 17 residues. CDR3 bases: TGTGCCACCAGCAGATCTATAACAGGACAGGGGGAAGATGGCTACACCTTC. Residues: CATSRSITGQGEDGYTF.

V is TRBV7-3 and J is TRBJ2-1, with TRBD1 matching over 9 bases. There are 13 residues in the CDR3. Looked up from germline, CDR1 is SGHTA and CDR2 is FQGTGA. The trim removed 6 bases at V and 8 bases at J, leaving 5 bases unmatched. For the CDR3, the DNA is TGTGCCAGCAGACAGGGGGCAAGCTATGAGCAGTTCTTC. Translating it yields CASRQGASYEQFF.

This clone occurred once. The V and J genes are TRBV2 and TRBJ2-2, with a weak D call TRBD1 (5 bases). Germline V lookup: CDR1 SNHLY, CDR2 FYNNEI. The V end was cut by 4 bases, the J end by 5 bases, with 14 bases between. The CDR3 has 15 amino acids. CDR3 coding DNA: TGTGCCAGCAGTGTATTTCAGGGTAGTACCGGGGAGCTGTTTTTT. Protein product: CASSVFQGSTGELFF.

The chain recombines TRBV6-5 with TRBJ1-1, with unresolved D. The CDR3 is 16 amino acids. Germline values: CDR1 MNHEY, CDR2 SVGAGI. V lost 0 bases, J lost 0 bases, and 11 bases lay in between. CDR3 in DNA: TGTGCCAGCAGTTACTCGAAACTTTATGTGAACACTGAAGCTTTCTTT. Translated, it gives CASSYSKLYVNTEAFF.

The chain combines TRBV11-1 with TRBJ2-2; 13 bases agree with TRBD2. V lost 5 bases, J lost 2 bases, and 5 bases stayed unmatched. The CDR3 length is 17 residues. CDR1 is SGHAT, CDR2 FQDESV, per germline (reference sequence). This CDR3 is CASSPRTSGSNTGELFF. For the CDR3, the DNA is TGTGCCAGCAGCCCCCGGACTAGCGGGAGTAACACCGGGGAGCTGTTTTTT. The full variable domain, its missing parts supplied by reference TRBV11-1 and TRBJ2-2, is EAEVAQSPRYKITEKSQAVAFWCDPISGHATLYWYRQILGQGPELLVQFQDESVVDDSQLPKDRFSAERLKGVDSTLKIQPAELGDSAMYLCASSPRTSGSNTGELFFGEGSRLTVL.

The count of this clone is one. The rearrangement uses TRBV18 and TRBJ1-1; D is unresolved. The CDR3 is made up of 13 amino acids. Germline V CDR1 and CDR2: KGHSH, LQKENI. The V and J ends lost 6 bases and 2 bases respectively, with 10 bases between them. The CDR3 region is CASSPQANTEAFF. CDR3 DNA: TGTGCCAGCTCCCCCCAGGCTAACACTGAAGCTTTCTTT.

This clone was counted once. This rearrangement joins TRBV19 to TRBJ2-1, with TRBD1 matching 8 bases. Germline loops: CDR1 LNHDA, CDR2 SQIVND (reference sequence). J lost 6 bases, V lost 5 bases, and 6 bases had no gene match. This CDR3 comprises 14 residues. The CDR3 spells CASSPQDRVNEQFF. The CDR3 coding sequence is TGTGCCAGTAGTCCTCAGGACAGGGTCAATGAGCAGTTCTTC.

The chain combines TRBV28 with TRBJ1-1, with D perhaps TRBD1 (6 bases). The V gene lost 7 bases and the J gene lost 8 bases, with 20 bases spanning the gap. The CDR3 is made up of 14 amino acids. Per germline, CDR1 MDHEN and CDR2 SYDVKM. The CDR3 bases are TGTGCCAGCACCTTGGGGGGGGCCATGTCAGAAGCTTTCTTT. Its protein product is CASTLGGAMSEAFF.